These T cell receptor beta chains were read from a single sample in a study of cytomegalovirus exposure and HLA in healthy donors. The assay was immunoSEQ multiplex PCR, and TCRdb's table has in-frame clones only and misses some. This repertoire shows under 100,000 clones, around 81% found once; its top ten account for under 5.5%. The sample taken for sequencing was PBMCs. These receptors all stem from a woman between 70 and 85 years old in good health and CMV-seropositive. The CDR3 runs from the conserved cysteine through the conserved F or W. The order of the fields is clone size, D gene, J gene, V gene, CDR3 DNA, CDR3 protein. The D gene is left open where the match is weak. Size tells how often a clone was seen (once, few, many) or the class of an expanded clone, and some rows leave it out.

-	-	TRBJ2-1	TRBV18	TGTGCCAGCTCCCCAACTAGCAATGGGGATGAGCAGTTCTTC	CASSPTSNGDEQFF
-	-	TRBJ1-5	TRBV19	TGTGCCAGTAGTGGGGTCCTGGGGGCTCTTAATCAGCCCCAGCATTTT	CASSGVLGALNQPQHF
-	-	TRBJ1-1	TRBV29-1	TGCAGCGCTACCTCTGGCCCGGAGGCTTTCTTT	CSATSGPEAFF
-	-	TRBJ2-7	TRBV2	TGTGCCAGCTCTACAGGGTATGACGAGCAGTACTTC	CASSTGYDEQYF
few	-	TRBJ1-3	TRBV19	TGTGCCAGTAGTTTTACAACAGGGAGCTCTGGAAACACCATATATTTT	CASSFTTGSSGNTIYF
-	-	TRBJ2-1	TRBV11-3	TGTGCCAGCAGCTTAGGGGGGGATAACAATGAGCAGTTCTTC	CASSLGGDNNEQFF
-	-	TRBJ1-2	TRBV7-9	TGTGCCAGCAGCTTAGCAGCGACCTATGGCTACACCTTC	CASSLAATYGYTF
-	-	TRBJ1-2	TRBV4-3	TGCGCCAGCAGCCAAGATAGGTTTCCAGGTGGCTACACCTTC	CASSQDRFPGGYTF
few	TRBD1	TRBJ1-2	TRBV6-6	TGTGCCAGCAGAGATTCCGACAGGGTGCCCGGCTACACCTTC	CASRDSDRVPGYTF
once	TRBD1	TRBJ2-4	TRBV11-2	TGTGCCAGCAGCGTTACAGGGGGCCGAAACATTCAGTACTTC	CASSVTGGRNIQYF
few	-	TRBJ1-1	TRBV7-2	TGTGCCAGCAGCTTAGACAGGAGGAACACTGAAGCTTTCTTT	CASSLDRRNTEAFF
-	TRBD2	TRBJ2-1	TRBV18	TGTGCCAGCTCACCTGGACTAGCGGGCCTGAATGAGCAGTTCTTC	CASSPGLAGLNEQFF
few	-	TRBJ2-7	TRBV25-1	TGTGCCAGCAGTGACCCCAGGGTTTCCACAGACGAGCAGTACTTC	CASSDPRVSTDEQYF
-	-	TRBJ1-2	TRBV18	TGTGCCAGCTCACCACCCGGGAATAACTATGGCTACACCTTC	CASSPPGNNYGYTF
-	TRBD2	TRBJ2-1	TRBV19	TGTGCCAGTAGTAAACTAGCGGGAGGGCCCTCCTACAATGAGCAGTTCTTC	CASSKLAGGPSYNEQFF
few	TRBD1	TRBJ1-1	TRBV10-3	TGTGCCAGTAGGGGACAGGGGGTGAACACTGAAGCTTTCTTT	CASRGQGVNTEAFF
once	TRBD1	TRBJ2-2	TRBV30	TGTGCCCGGAAAGTGGGACAGGCGAACACCGGGGAGCTGTTTTTT	CARKVGQANTGELFF
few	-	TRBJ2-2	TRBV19	TGTGCCAGTAGAGGTAGCGCAACGAACACCGGGGAGCTGTTTTTT	CASRGSATNTGELFF
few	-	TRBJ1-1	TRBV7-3	TGTGCCAGCAGCTTAGGGGGGGGCGAGAACACTGAAGCTTTCTTT	CASSLGGGENTEAFF
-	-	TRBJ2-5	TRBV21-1	-	CASTVGQGAKTQYF
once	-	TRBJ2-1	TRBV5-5	TGTGCCAGCAGCTTGGTAGGGGCTGAGCAGTTCTTC	CASSLVGAEQFF
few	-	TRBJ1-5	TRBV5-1	TGCGCCAGCAGCCCAGGGGACCCAAATCAGCCCCAGCATTTT	CASSPGDPNQPQHF
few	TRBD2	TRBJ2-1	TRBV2	TGTGCCAGCTGCTTAAAAAGCGGGGCCACCTACAATGAGCAGTTCTTC	CASCLKSGATYNEQFF
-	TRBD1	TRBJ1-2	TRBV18	TGTGCCAGCTCCCCCGGGACAGGGGGGGGCTACACCTTC	CASSPGTGGGYTF
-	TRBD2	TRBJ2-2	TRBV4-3	TGCGCCAGCAGCCATGATAGGGGGGAACTAGCGGAGAACACCGGGGAGCTGTTTTTT	CASSHDRGELAENTGELFF
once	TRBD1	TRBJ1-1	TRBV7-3	TGTGCCAGCAGCCCCCCCCAGGGGGTCACTGAAGCTTTCTTT	CASSPPQGVTEAFF
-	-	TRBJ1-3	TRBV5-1	TGCGCCAGCAGCGGGAATGGGGGGGGATCGACGGTTGGAAACACCATATATTTT	CASSGNGGGSTVGNTIYF
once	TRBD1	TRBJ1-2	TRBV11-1	TGTGCCAGCAGCCACCGGGACAGCCGTATTGGCTACACCTTC	CASSHRDSRIGYTF
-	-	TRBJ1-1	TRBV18	TGTGCCAGCTCACTGGGACTTAACACTGAAGCTTTCTTT	CASSLGLNTEAFF
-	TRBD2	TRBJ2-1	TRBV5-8	TGTGCCAGCACTGGGACTAGCGGGAGGTCGAATGAGCAGTTCTTC	CASTGTSGRSNEQFF
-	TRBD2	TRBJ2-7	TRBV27	TGTGCCAGCAGTTTATCGGGACTAACCTACGAGCAGTACTTC	CASSLSGLTYEQYF